This T cell receptor (beta chain) was recovered during a study of T-cell reconstitution after alpha-beta-depleted transplantation in children. Unique molecular identifiers were incorporated into the prepared TCRbeta library. TCRdb reanalysed the PCR reads using MiXCR and keeps one entry per CDR3 protein. This table has approximately 210,000 distinct CDR3 sequences, roughly 15% appearing once. This clonotype has a count of ten or more. The TCR was taken from a human donor who donated a stem cell graft to a child with acute lymphoblastic leukemia. The input for sequencing was PBMCs from the stem cell graft donor, taken from the stem cell graft.

Here the CDR3 reads CASSLASGYNEQFF. For the CDR3, the DNA is TGTGCCAGCAGCTTAGCTAGCGGGTACAATGAGCAGTTCTTC. The V gene is TRBV7-8, the J gene TRBJ2-1; 7 bases fit TRBD2. This CDR3 contains 14 residues. V lost 0 bases to trimming and J lost 4 bases; unmatched junction nucleotides: 0. Germline-derived CDR1 and CDR2 are SGHVS and FQNEAQ.